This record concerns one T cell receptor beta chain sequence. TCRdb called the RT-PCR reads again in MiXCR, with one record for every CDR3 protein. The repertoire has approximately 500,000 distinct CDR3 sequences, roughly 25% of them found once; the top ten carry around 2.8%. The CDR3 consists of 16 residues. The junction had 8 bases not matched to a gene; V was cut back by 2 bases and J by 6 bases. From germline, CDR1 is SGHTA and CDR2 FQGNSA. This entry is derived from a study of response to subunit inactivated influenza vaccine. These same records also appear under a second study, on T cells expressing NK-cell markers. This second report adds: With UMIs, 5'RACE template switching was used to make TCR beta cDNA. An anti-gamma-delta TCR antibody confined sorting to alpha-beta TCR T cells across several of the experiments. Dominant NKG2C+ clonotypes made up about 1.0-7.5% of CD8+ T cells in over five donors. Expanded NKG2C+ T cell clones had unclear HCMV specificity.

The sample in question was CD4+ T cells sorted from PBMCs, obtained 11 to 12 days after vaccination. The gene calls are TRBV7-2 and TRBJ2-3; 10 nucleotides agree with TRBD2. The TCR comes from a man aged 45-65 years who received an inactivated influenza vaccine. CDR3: CASSLRPSGGGDTQYF. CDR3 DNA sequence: TGTGCCAGCAGCTTACGCCCTAGCGGGGGCGGGGATACGCAGTATTTT.